A selection of T cell receptor beta chains follows, all from one sample in a study of blood T cell repertoires in COVID-19. Profiled with immunoSEQ multiplex PCR; TCRdb holds only in-frame clones, not every one. This table has approximately 110,000 clones, 86% appearing once. The sequencing sample was made of peripheral blood. The receptors shown here come from a human donor in a cohort sampled during active COVID-19. The CDR3 runs from the conserved cysteine through the conserved F or W. A D gene is named only where the DNA matches it firmly. Some rows mark clone size as missing; the rest say once, few, many or name a class of expanded clone.

TRBJ2-7	few	TRBD1	TRBV12-3/TRBV12-4	CASRGDRGLEQYF	TGTGCCAGCAGAGGGGACAGGGGGCTCGAGCAGTACTTC
TRBJ2-2	once	TRBD1	TRBV19	CASSFRQGAGELFF	TGTGCCAGTAGTTTCCGCCAGGGGGCCGGGGAGCTGTTTTTT
TRBJ1-5	-	TRBD1	TRBV6-1	CASSESGTGSNQPQHF	TGTGCCAGCAGTGAATCTGGGACAGGGAGCAATCAGCCCCAGCATTTT
TRBJ2-1	-	-	TRBV2	CASSGSSYNEQFF	TGTGCCAGCAGTGGGAGCTCCTACAATGAGCAGTTCTTC
TRBJ1-6	few	-	TRBV10-3	CAISESNSGSPLHF	TGTGCCATCAGTGAGTCGAATTCGGGGTCACCCCTCCACTTT
TRBJ2-4	-	TRBD1	TRBV2	CASGLRTGNFNIQYF	TGTGCCAGCGGACTAAGGACAGGGAACTTTAACATTCAGTACTTC
TRBJ1-4	-	TRBD1	TRBV18	CASSPDRGEKLFF	TGTGCCAGCTCACCAGACAGGGGTGAAAAACTGTTTTTT
TRBJ2-5	-	-	TRBV13	CASSPELGGRETQYF	TGTGCCAGCAGCCCAGAACTAGGCGGCCGAGAGACCCAGTACTTC
TRBJ1-2	-	TRBD1	TRBV7-2	CASSSRDRVPSRGYTF	TGTGCCAGCAGCTCCCGGGACAGGGTGCCTTCGAGGGGCTACACCTTC
TRBJ2-1	-	TRBD2	TRBV15	CATSRTSGRVNEQFF	TGTGCCACCAGCAGAACTAGCGGGAGGGTAAATGAGCAGTTCTTC
TRBJ2-7	-	TRBD2	TRBV6-5	CASSPPGGTNEQYF	TGTGCCAGCAGTCCGCCGGGGGGGACAAACGAGCAGTACTTC
TRBJ2-7	-	TRBD2	TRBV7-8	CASSAGLANYEQYF	TGTGCCAGCAGCGCGGGACTAGCCAACTACGAGCAGTACTTC
TRBJ2-5	-	TRBD2	TRBV2	CASKRDGRETQYF	TGTGCCAGCAAGCGGGATGGGAGGGAGACCCAGTACTTC
TRBJ1-2	-	TRBD1	TRBV5-6	CASSLDRGVGGYTF	TGTGCCAGCAGCTTGGACAGGGGCGTAGGAGGCTACACCTTC
TRBJ2-2	-	TRBD2	TRBV9	CASSVVGTSVPGELFF	TGTGCCAGCAGCGTAGTTGGGACTAGTGTCCCTGGGGAGCTGTTTTTT
TRBJ2-7	-	TRBD1	TRBV6-5	CAIRTGAGEQYF	TGTGCCATCCGGACAGGGGCAGGGGAGCAGTACTTC
TRBJ2-2	-	-	TRBV7-8	CASSLGPRGNTGELFF	TGTGCCAGCAGCTTAGGTCCCAGGGGTAACACCGGGGAGCTGTTTTTT
TRBJ2-3	-	-	TRBV4-2	CASSQVSSQADTQYF	TGTGCCAGCAGCCAAGTATCTAGCCAGGCAGATACGCAGTATTTT
TRBJ2-1	-	TRBD2	TRBV10-3	CAISGGTSGRADEQFF	TGTGCCATCAGTGGCGGGACTAGCGGGAGGGCCGATGAGCAGTTCTTC
TRBJ2-5	-	TRBD1	TRBV18	CASSPFTSAGGQETQYF	TGTGCCAGCTCACCTTTCACATCGGCAGGGGGCCAAGAGACCCAGTACTTC
TRBJ2-7	-	TRBD2	TRBV4-1	CASSQEASGISYEQYF	TGCGCCAGCAGCCAAGAGGCTAGCGGGATCTCCTACGAGCAGTACTTC
TRBJ2-7	-	TRBD2	TRBV6-5	CASSQGLAGLYEQYF	TGTGCCAGCAGCCAAGGACTAGCGGGATTATACGAGCAGTACTTC
TRBJ2-5	-	TRBD1	TRBV3-1/TRBV3-2	CASSPGQGWETQYF	TGTGCCAGCAGCCCGGGACAGGGCTGGGAGACCCAGTACTTC
TRBJ2-1	-	TRBD2	TRBV4-2	CASSHLLAGGDEQFF	TGTGCCAGCAGCCACCTACTAGCGGGAGGCGATGAGCAGTTCTTC